Shown below are 2 T cell receptor beta chains from a single sample sequenced in a study of T cell changes during pregnancy in multiple sclerosis. Some clones are missing from TCRdb's copy, which holds only in-frame ones; the method was immunoSEQ multiplex PCR. The repertoire holds 55,000 to 75,000 clones, with approximately 93% as singletons. Sequenced here: CD8+ T cells from peripheral blood mononuclear cells, sampled in the second trimester of pregnancy. The receptors here all came from a female donor with multiple sclerosis, enrolled in a pregnancy study.

The chain combines TRBV2 with TRBJ1-1; possibly TRBD1 for D (6 bases). Germline lookup yields CDR1 SNHLY and CDR2 FYNNEI. Trimming pared 6 bases from V and 5 bases from J, leaving 22 bases between. The CDR3 contains 16 residues. The CDR3 loop reads CASREQGFGVSTEAFF. CDR3 bases: TGTGCCAGCAGGGAACAGGGTTTTGGAGTTTCGACTGAAGCTTTCTTT.

This chain joins TRBV27 and TRBJ2-7; a weak D match, TRBD2 (6 bases). Per germline, CDR1 MNHEY and CDR2 SMNVEV (reference sequence). This CDR3 spans 15 amino acids. V lost 11 bases, J lost 1 base, and 21 bases lay in between. The CDR3 DNA reads TGTGCCTCTCAATGGGGGGTCGGGGGATCCTACGAGCAGTACTTC. Amino acid sequence: CASQWGVGGSYEQYF.